This T cell receptor (beta chain) was sequenced in a study of cytomegalovirus exposure and HLA in healthy donors. Use of 60 Vbeta and 13 Jbeta primers characterized the PCR. Original handling: Later analysis identified approximately 80 million unique TCR beta chains, around 10 million shared. Some clones are missing from TCRdb's copy, which holds only in-frame ones; the method was immunoSEQ multiplex PCR. The DNA gave D and trimming, while V, J and clone size come from that table. The sample yields about 130,000 clones, roughly 80% seen once. V dropped 4 bases and J dropped 8; count of bases not matched to a gene: 6. The germline V gene has CDR1 SGHTA and CDR2 FQGTGA. The CDR3 is 14 residues long. Concerning this clone: Its specificity is not known.

Study results and limitations: The likely explanation for a cluster of highly shared sequence variants was sequencing artifact. A later analysis, which compared TCR beta chains of equal frequency, found the HLA-associated ones more clonally expanded. In the analysis, some V segments, TRBV6-2 and TRBV6-3 included, were excluded as indistinguishable.

Sequences were obtained from PBMCs. This sequence joins TRBV7-3 and TRBJ1-5; 9 nucleotides agree with TRBD1. The origin of this receptor is a woman aged 50 to 60 in good health and CMV-seronegative. The CDR3 loop is CASSSTGGVKPQHF. The CDR3 DNA reads as TGTGCCAGCAGCTCAACAGGGGGCGTGAAGCCCCAGCATTTT.